A selection of T cell receptor beta chains follows, all from one sample in a study of vaccination effects on CD4 cells after COVID-19. No cognate antigen is known for these TCRs. Sequencing used immunoSEQ multiplex PCR; TCRdb keeps in-frame clones, though not all of them. The top ten hold approximately 38% of the sample, which has approximately 19,000 clones, roughly 74% seen once. The specimen comprised CD4+ T cells from PBMCs cultured with a peptide pool, sampled before COVID-19 vaccination. These TCRs come from a human donor who had a prior SARS-CoV-2 infection. Both conserved end residues are part of each CDR3. The D gene is left open where the match is weak. Only some rows state a clone size, as once, few, many or a class for expanded clones.

.	.	TRBJ2-1	TRBV7-9	CASSLGVSESSYNEQFF	TGTGCCAGCAGCTTAGGTGTTTCCGAAAGCTCCTACAATGAGCAGTTCTTC
TRBD1	.	TRBJ2-4	TRBV6-5	CASSRQGAKNIQYF	TGTGCCAGCAGCAGACAGGGCGCCAAAAACATTCAGTACTTC
.	.	TRBJ1-2	TRBV5-4	CASSLGGGGLGYTF	TGTGCCAGCAGCTTGGGAGGGGGAGGCCTTGGCTACACCTTC
TRBD1	.	TRBJ2-7	TRBV6-5	CASSYRGQGVYEQYF	TGTGCCAGCAGTTACCGGGGACAGGGTGTCTACGAGCAGTACTTC
.	.	TRBJ2-5	TRBV5-1	CASSLDTQETQYF	TGCGCCAGCAGCCTGGACACCCAAGAGACCCAGTACTTC
.	.	TRBJ1-1	TRBV29-1	CSVLRNTEAFF	TGCAGCGTTCTTAGGAACACTGAAGCTTTCTTT
.	.	TRBJ1-1	TRBV18	CASSPLQGGTEAFF	TGTGCCAGCTCACCTCTGCAAGGGGGCACTGAAGCTTTCTTT
.	few	TRBJ1-1	TRBV2	CASILLIGTEAFF	TGTGCCAGCATCCTACTAATAGGCACTGAAGCTTTCTTT
TRBD1	.	TRBJ1-1	TRBV15	CATSWDRGNTEAFF	TGTGCCACCAGCTGGGACAGGGGGAACACTGAAGCTTTCTTT
TRBD1	.	TRBJ1-4	TRBV28	CASSSPLYRGMGKLFF	TGTGCCAGCAGTTCGCCCCTTTACAGGGGTATGGGAAAACTGTTTTTT
.	.	TRBJ1-6	TRBV2	CASSVDSTEVYSPLHF	TGTGCCAGCAGTGTTGACAGCACCGAAGTTTATTCACCCCTCCACTTT
.	.	TRBJ2-3	TRBV30	CAWSGLVDTQYF	TGTGCCTGGAGTGGACTAGTGGATACGCAGTATTTT
.	.	TRBJ1-3	TRBV5-1	CASSNVGQSGNTIYF	TGCGCCAGCAGTAACGTCGGCCAGTCTGGAAACACCATATATTTT
.	.	TRBJ1-5	TRBV6-2/TRBV6-3	CASSYTSWNQPQHF	TGTGCCAGCAGTTACACCTCTTGGAATCAGCCCCAGCATTTT
.	.	TRBJ1-6	TRBV3-1/TRBV3-2	CASSQDTGLNSPLHF	TGTGCCAGCAGCCAAGATACGGGGCTGAATTCACCCCTCCACTTT
TRBD2	few	TRBJ2-1	TRBV24-1	CATSVTGLAGVNEQFF	TGTGCCACCAGTGTTACGGGACTAGCGGGAGTTAATGAGCAGTTCTTC
TRBD1	.	TRBJ1-5	TRBV6-5	CASSMSGGYQPQHF	TGTGCCAGCAGTATGTCAGGGGGTTATCAGCCCCAGCATTTT
.	.	TRBJ2-1	TRBV7-3	CASSLEFGEQFF	TGTGCCAGCAGCTTAGAGTTCGGAGAGCAGTTCTTC
.	.	TRBJ2-5	TRBV5-1	CASSGGTVRETQYF	TGCGCCAGCAGCGGAGGGACAGTCCGGGAGACCCAGTACTTC
.	.	TRBJ2-5	TRBV7-2	CASSLVRGETQYF	TGTGCCAGCAGCTTAGTTAGGGGCGAGACCCAGTACTTC
.	.	TRBJ2-5	TRBV11-2	CASSLETGQETQYF	TGTGCCAGCAGCTTAGAGACAGGCCAAGAGACCCAGTACTTC
TRBD1	.	TRBJ1-1	TRBV6-2/TRBV6-3	CASSYHLRTGFTTEAFF	TGTGCCAGCAGTTACCATCTCCGGACAGGCTTTACCACTGAAGCTTTCTTT
TRBD2	.	TRBJ2-3	TRBV30	CAWTRWTSRRDTQYF	TGTGCCTGGACACGTTGGACTAGCAGGAGAGATACGCAGTATTTT
.	few	TRBJ1-2	TRBV7-9	CASSRDTNYGYTF	TGTGCCAGCAGCCGAGACACGAACTATGGCTACACCTTC
TRBD2	few	TRBJ2-5	TRBV10-3	CATLDSGGETQYF	TGTGCCACCCTGGACTCCGGGGGGGAGACCCAGTACTTC
.	.	TRBJ2-5	TRBV5-6	CASSLDRNQETQYF	TGTGCCAGCAGCTTGGACAGAAACCAAGAGACCCAGTACTTC
TRBD1	.	TRBJ1-1	TRBV12-5	CASGLSTGTGITEAFF	TGTGCTAGTGGTTTGTCAACCGGGACAGGGATCACTGAAGCTTTCTTT
.	few	TRBJ1-3	TRBV3-1/TRBV3-2	CASSQVGRSYSGNTIYF	TGTGCCAGCAGCCAAGTTGGCCGGTCTTACTCTGGAAACACCATATATTTT
TRBD2	few	TRBJ2-1	TRBV3-1/TRBV3-2	CASRTLAGGLYNEQFF	TGTGCCAGCAGAACCCTAGCGGGAGGTCTGTACAATGAGCAGTTCTTC
.	.	TRBJ2-3	TRBV5-6	CASTISPGMTDTQYF	TGTGCCAGCACCATCTCGCCAGGGATGACAGATACGCAGTATTTT
TRBD1	.	TRBJ2-5	TRBV18	CASSPPTGGALKTQYF	TGTGCCAGCTCACCACCGACAGGGGGCGCCTTAAAGACCCAGTACTTC
.	.	TRBJ2-7	TRBV3-1/TRBV3-2	CASSQDLTTESYEQYF	TGTGCCAGCAGCCAAGATCTAACGACGGAGAGCTACGAGCAGTACTTC
TRBD1	.	TRBJ1-2	TRBV2	CASSLQGENYGYTF	TGTGCCAGCAGTCTACAGGGGGAGAACTATGGCTACACCTTC
TRBD1	.	TRBJ1-4	TRBV15	CATSTWDRRNEKLFF	TGTGCCACCAGCACCTGGGACAGAAGAAATGAAAAACTGTTTTTT
.	once	TRBJ2-3	TRBV15	CATSRDGRDTQYF	TGTGCCACCAGCAGAGATGGCCGGGATACGCAGTATTTT
.	.	TRBJ2-2	TRBV5-1	CASSLGATGELFF	TGCGCCAGCAGCTTGGGGGCCACCGGGGAGCTGTTTTTT
.	few	TRBJ1-2	TRBV10-3	CAISEGRGRDGYTF	TGTGCCATCAGTGAGGGCAGGGGAAGGGATGGCTACACCTTC
TRBD1	.	TRBJ2-5	TRBV27	CASSPYDRGAGATQYF	TGTGCCAGCAGTCCATACGACAGGGGGGCAGGAGCGACCCAGTACTTC
.	few	TRBJ1-2	TRBV5-4	CASSLGGISNYGYTF	TGTGCCAGCAGCTTGGGAGGGATCTCTAACTATGGCTACACCTTC